Each of the 8 T cell receptor beta chains below was sequenced from the same sample in a study of Tregs in tolerant kidney transplant recipients. Recipient PBMCs carried a CFSE label and met irradiated graft donor PBMCs for about six days before FACS sorting. Method: immunoSEQ multiplex PCR; TCRdb's copy keeps in-frame clones and lacks some. This sample lists fewer than 450 clones; its ten largest clones have approximately 32%. For these TCRs, the target antigens are not known. Sequencing used CD4+ T cells from blood cultured with allogeneic cells, obtained before the transplant. The source is a human patient who received a combined kidney and bone marrow transplant.

This clone is called medium-sized based on its frequency. The missing CDR3 end, 3 residues past where the read stops, is filled in from the germline J gene. This chain links TRBV2 with TRBJ2-1; maybe TRBD1 (6 bases). V lost 3 bases and J lost 0, with 9 bases in between. Germline V gene sequence: CDR1 SNHLY, CDR2 FYNNEI. CDR3 length: 15 residues. CDR3 DNA (partial): TGTGCCAGCAGTGAGGGCAGGGGCTCCTACAATGAG. Amino acids: CASSEGRGSYNE. The whole CDR3 is CASSEGRGSYNEQFF.

This clone registers medium-sized by frequency. The read terminates 3 residues before the CDR3 end, so the remaining end is supplied by the germline J gene. The V gene is TRBV20-1, the J gene TRBJ2-2; D may be TRBD2 (5 bases). Trimming stripped 0 bases from V and 5 bases from J, with 7 bases between. CDR1 and CDR2 (germline): DFQATT, SNEGSKA (reference sequence). This CDR3 is 13 amino acids long. CDR3 DNA (partial): TGCAGTGCTAGAGATAGCGTTACCGGGGAG. The encoded protein is CSARDSVTGE. The entire CDR3 protein reads CSARDSVTGELFF.

On this clone itself: The observed sequence ends 3 residues before the CDR3 terminus, with the missing tail filled in from the germline J gene. The J gene is TRBJ2-3, the V gene TRBV12-3 or TRBV12-4, with TRBD2 matching over 8 bases. This CDR3 comprises 16 residues. V gave up 5 bases and J gave up 2 bases; unmatched junction bases: 9. The sequenced part of the CDR3 DNA is TGTGCCAGCAGTCCTCGGGGGGGACGGTACACAGATACG. Its protein is CASSPRGGRYTDT. The whole CDR3 sequence reads CASSPRGGRYTDTQYF.

The CDR3 DNA, read in part, is TGTGCCAGCTCACGGGGACAGCTAAATAAGACC. Its translation is CASSRGQLNKT. The CDR3 in its entirety is CASSRGQLNKTQYF. The gene calls are TRBV18 and TRBJ2-5; 7 bases align to TRBD1. With the read ending 3 residues before the CDR3 end, the germline J gene is used to fill in that end. The junction had 8 bases not matched to a gene; V was cut back by 4 bases and J by 6 bases. This CDR3 comprises 14 residues. In germline, CDR1 is KGHSH, CDR2 LQKENI.

Judged by frequency, this clone is large. The CDR3 end falls 3 residues outside the read, so it is completed with the germline J gene. The chain has TRBV20-1 and TRBJ1-2, with 9 positions matching TRBD1. V shed 3 bases, J shed 1 base, and the junction held 3 bases outside the gene matches. Per germline, CDR1 DFQATT and CDR2 SNEGSKA (reference sequence). The CDR3 consists of 14 residues. The CDR3 sequence: CSASDRGFNYGYTF. CDR3 DNA (partial): TGCAGTGCTAGTGACAGGGGGTTTAACTATGGC.

Turning to this clone: The read gets to within 3 residues of the CDR3 end, and the germline J gene fills in the rest. The identical CDR3 is also encoded by other nucleotide sequences in the sample. The chain has TRBV30 and TRBJ1-1; 7 nucleotides align to TRBD1. Germline V CDR1 and CDR2: GTSNPN, SVGIG (reference sequence). The CDR3 covers 13 residues. Here the CDR3 reads CAWDRDLSAEAFF. Incomplete CDR3 DNA: TGTGCCTGGGACAGGGATCTAAGCGCCGAA. Filled out from reference TRBV30 and TRBJ1-1, the complete variable domain reads SQTIHQWPATLVQPVGSPLSLECTVEGTSNPNLYWYRQAAGRGLQLLFYSVGIGQISSEVPQNLSASRPQDRQFILSSKKLLLSDSGFYLCAWDRDLSAEAFFGQGTRLTVV.

This clone ranks as medium-sized in terms of frequency. The read ends 3 residues before the CDR3 terminus; that terminus is restored from the germline J gene. The chain is built from TRBV5-4 and TRBJ2-7; 10 nucleotides agree with TRBD1. The J segment lost 5 bases and the V segment lost 2 bases, leaving 10 bases of the junction unmatched. Germline loops: CDR1 SGHNT, CDR2 YYREEE (reference sequence). This CDR3 has 16 residues. CDR3: CASSFPLGQGFDEQYF. The sequenced part of the CDR3 DNA is TGTGCCAGCAGCTTCCCTCTGGGACAGGGGTTCGACGAG.

This clone registers medium-sized (0.01 to 0.1%) by frequency. The read ends 3 residues before the CDR3 terminus; that terminus is restored from the germline J gene. The chain joins TRBV7-9 to TRBJ1-1, with a possible D match to TRBD1 (6 bases). Germline V gene lookup returns CDR1 SEHNR and CDR2 FQNEAQ (reference sequence). The V and J ends lost 0 bases and 0 bases respectively, with 8 bases between them. The CDR3 runs to 15 residues. The DNA read from the CDR3 is TGTGCCAGCAGCTTAGCGGACAGAATGAACACTGAA. It encodes CASSLADRMNTE. The whole CDR3 sequence is CASSLADRMNTEAFF.